The clone carrying this T cell receptor beta chain has a single count. The source of the sample is a study of blood T cell repertoires in COVID-19. CDR3 size: 14 residues. V trimming: 0 bases; J trimming: 8 bases; junction bases outside the gene matches: 0. Germline values: CDR1 SGHVS, CDR2 FNYEAQ. Clones were sequenced by immunoSEQ multiplex PCR, and TCRdb holds only the in-frame ones, with some missing. Of roughly 250,000 clones detected, 86% appear once; the ten largest clones hold 12%. The specimen sequenced was peripheral blood. This chain joins TRBV7-6 and TRBJ2-1; the match to TRBD2 covers 11 bases. This TCR was recovered from a woman aged 25-40 years with COVID-19, enrolled during active disease. The CDR3 DNA reads TGTGCCAGCAGCTTAGCGACTAGCGGGGATGAGCAGTTCTTC. Its protein is CASSLATSGDEQFF.